Presented here are 25 T cell receptor beta chains from one specimen sequenced in a study of shared clonotypes between healthy human individuals. Method: immunoSEQ multiplex PCR; TCRdb's copy keeps in-frame clones and lacks some. The sample consists of 230,000 or so clones, approximately 70% of them appearing once. The sequenced material came from memory CD4+ T cells sorted from blood. As to subset: CD45RA-negative fraction. The receptor set was obtained from a man in his thirties or forties in good health.

The gene calls are TRBV28 and TRBJ1-2; 10 bases line up with TRBD1. CDR1 and CDR2 from the germline V gene are MDHEN and SYDVKM. The trim removed 2 bases at V and 8 bases at J, leaving 5 bases unmatched. This CDR3 comprises 14 residues. The CDR3 protein is CASSLTDRGKGYTF. In DNA, the CDR3 is TGTGCCAGCAGTTTAACGGACAGGGGGAAAGGCTACACCTTC.

The chain carries TRBV6-4 and TRBJ2-1; 9 bases fit TRBD2. There are 14 residues in the CDR3. V lost 6 bases and J lost 9; bases outside the gene matches: 9. Per the germline V gene, CDR1 is MRHNA and CDR2 is SNTAGT. The CDR3 loop is CASSNLAGESEQFF. Written as DNA, the CDR3 is TGTGCCAGCAGCAACTTAGCGGGAGAGAGTGAGCAGTTCTTC.

The chain combines TRBV7-6 with TRBJ2-2, with D uncertain. CDR3 length equals 14 residues. Between the trimmed V and J ends, which lost 1 base and 7 bases, there was a span of 10 bases. Germline CDR1 and CDR2: SGHVS and FNYEAQ. The CDR3 here is CASSLVHGIGELFF. CDR3 nucleotides: TGTGCCAGCAGCTTAGTCCATGGCATCGGGGAGCTGTTTTTT. The variable domain in full, completed from reference TRBV7-6 and TRBJ2-2, reads GAGVSQSPRYKVTKRGQDVALRCDPISGHVSLYWYRQALGQGPEFLTYFNYEAQQDKSGLPNDRFSAERPEGSISTLTIQRTEQRDSAMYRCASSLVHGIGELFFGEGSRLTVL.

The genes are TRBV5-4 and TRBJ1-1; D not certain. This CDR3 comprises 12 residues. V lost 2 bases to trimming and J lost 11 bases, with 13 bases between them. CDR1 is SGHNT, CDR2 YYREEE, per germline (reference sequence). CDR3 protein: CASSLDAQRAFF. The DNA of the CDR3 is TGTGCCAGCAGCTTAGACGCCCAAAGGGCTTTCTTT.

This chain uses TRBV28 with TRBJ1-1, with a tentative D call TRBD1 (5 bases). This CDR3 spans 15 amino acids. Germline-derived CDR1 and CDR2 are MDHEN and SYDVKM. V was cut by 7 bases and J by 4 bases, with 19 bases left in between. CDR3 region: CASNFGAVEGTEAFF. The CDR3 region has the DNA TGTGCCAGCAACTTCGGGGCAGTGGAGGGCACTGAAGCTTTCTTT.

In its sample, this clone was seen once. This sequence joins TRBV10-2 and TRBJ2-1; the match to TRBD2 covers 10 bases. CDR3 size: 15 residues. V was pared by 5 bases and J by 4 bases, with 5 bases of the junction left unmatched. Germline V CDR1 and CDR2: WSHSY, SAAADI. CDR3 coding DNA: TGCGCCAGCAGTCCGGGGACTAGCGCTTACAATGAGCAGTTCTTC. This sequence encodes CASSPGTSAYNEQFF.

This clone was observed a few times. The chain recombines TRBV4-3 with TRBJ1-4; D uncertain. Germline V lookup: CDR1 LGHNA, CDR2 YSLEER. The CDR3 is made up of 15 amino acids. Trimming took off 4 bases at V and 0 bases at J, with 9 bases between the two ends. CDR3 sequence reads: CASSLRGATNEKLFF. For the CDR3, the DNA is TGCGCCAGCAGCCTGCGAGGCGCAACTAATGAAAAACTGTTTTTT.

This clone was detected only once. The chain carries TRBV5-4 and TRBJ2-1; tentatively, D is TRBD1 (5 bases). The CDR3 is 14 amino acids. V gave up 1 base and J gave up 6 bases, with 11 bases separating them. Germline V gene lookup returns CDR1 SGHNT and CDR2 YYREEE (reference sequence). In nucleotides, the CDR3 is TGTGCCAGCAGCTTGCAGGGCCAATTCAATGAGCAGTTCTTC. It translates to CASSLQGQFNEQFF.

On this clone: Sequence at one end of the junction differs from germline and may be a read error. The chain combines TRBV19 with TRBJ1-2, with D unresolved. This CDR3 spans 14 amino acids. Germline values: CDR1 LNHDA, CDR2 SQIVND (reference sequence). The CDR3 protein is CASSISSGLYAYTF. CDR3 nucleotides: TGTGCCAGTAGTATCTCTTCGGGCCTGTATGCCTACACCTTC. The full variable domain, rest sourced from reference TRBV19 and TRBJ1-2, is DGGITQSPKYLFRKEGQNVTLSCEQNLNHDAMYWYRQDPGQGLRLIYYSQIVNDFQKGDIAEGYSVSREKKESFPLTVTSAQKNPTAFYLCASSISSGLYAYTFGSGTRLTVV.

This clone was detected only once. This chain connects TRBV7-8 to TRBJ2-1; weak D call: TRBD1 (5 bases). The CDR3 runs 16 residues. V was trimmed by 5 bases and J by 3 bases, leaving 17 bases between them. Germline V lookup: CDR1 SGHVS, CDR2 FQNEAQ. CDR3 nucleotides: TGTGCCAGCAGCCCCTGGGGCGGAACCTTCTACAATGAGCAGTTCTTC. This encodes CASSPWGGTFYNEQFF.

This clone was picked up a small number of times. The rearrangement uses TRBV10-2 and TRBJ1-5, with a weak D call TRBD1 (5 bases). Germline V CDR1 and CDR2: WSHSY, SAAADI. The CDR3 loop spans 12 amino acids. V was pared by 6 bases and J by 9 bases, with 12 bases between. The CDR3 here is CASRGDPGPQHF. The CDR3 nucleotides read TGCGCCAGCAGAGGGGACCCGGGGCCCCAGCATTTT.

This sequence joins TRBV29-1 and TRBJ2-1; TRBD1 agrees at 10 bases. The CDR3 extends over 14 amino acids. The J segment lost 3 bases and the V segment lost 6 bases, leaving 5 bases of the junction unmatched. Germline V CDR1 and CDR2: SQVTM, ANQGSEA. The CDR3 sequence: CSVQGQGNYNEQFF. CDR3 sequence (DNA): TGCAGCGTGCAGGGACAGGGGAACTACAATGAGCAGTTCTTC.

The rearrangement uses TRBV5-1 and TRBJ2-2; D might be TRBD1 (5 bases). Trimming pared 1 base from V and 5 bases from J, leaving 12 bases between. Germline V gives CDR1 SGHRS, CDR2 YFSETQ. The CDR3 contains 15 residues. The CDR3 here is CASSLTQVGTGELFF. In DNA form, the CDR3 reads TGCGCCAGCAGCTTGACACAGGTGGGGACCGGGGAGCTGTTTTTT.

The rearrangement uses TRBV5-1 and TRBJ2-1; D is ambiguous. The length of the CDR3 is 16 residues. V was shortened by 4 bases and J by 3 bases, with 17 bases between the two germline ends. CDR1 and CDR2 from the germline V gene are SGHRS and YFSETQ. DNA of the CDR3: TGCGCCAGCAGCCCCGATCCGGGTTCCCTCTACAATGAGCAGTTCTTC. It yields the protein CASSPDPGSLYNEQFF.

V usage is TRBV28 and J usage is TRBJ2-6; D perhaps matches TRBD1 (6 bases). Trimming removed 5 bases from V and 0 bases from J, with 17 bases in between. CDR1 MDHEN and CDR2 SYDVKM come from the germline V gene. This CDR3 spans 18 amino acids. The DNA for the CDR3 is TGTGCCAGCAGTGATACCTCCGGGACAACCTCTGGGGCCAACGTCCTGACTTTC. Encoded protein: CASSDTSGTTSGANVLTF.

J is TRBJ2-6 and V is TRBV19; TRBD2 might be the D (5 bases). V dropped 3 bases and J dropped 2 bases, with 11 bases sitting between them. CDR3 length: 16 amino acids. Germline loops: CDR1 LNHDA, CDR2 SQIVND (reference sequence). The CDR3 region has the DNA TGTGCCAGTAGTATCGTCTCCGGGGCTGGGGCCAACGTCCTGACTTTC. It specifies CASSIVSGAGANVLTF. The full variable domain, in which reference TRBV19 and TRBJ2-6 provide the parts outside the CDR3, is DGGITQSPKYLFRKEGQNVTLSCEQNLNHDAMYWYRQDPGQGLRLIYYSQIVNDFQKGDIAEGYSVSREKKESFPLTVTSAQKNPTAFYLCASSIVSGAGANVLTFGAGSRLTVL.

This chain connects TRBV21-1 to TRBJ2-7; the tabulated D call, TRBD2, remains unverified against the DNA. TRBV21-1 is flagged as a pseudogene. This CDR3 comprises 18 residues. The CDR3 region has the DNA TGTGCCAGCAGCAAAGAGTTGGGCAGCGGGAGGAGCTCCTACGAGCAGTACTTC. Residues: CASSKELGSGRSSYEQYF.

This clone was seen a handful of times. The chain employs TRBV9 and TRBJ2-1; 14 bases map to TRBD2. This CDR3 spans 17 amino acids. Germline V gene sequence: CDR1 SGDLS, CDR2 YYNGEE. J lost 4 bases, V lost 4 bases, and 7 bases had no gene match. The CDR3 DNA is TGTGCCAGCAGCACCGGGACTAGCGGGAGCACATACAATGAGCAGTTCTTC. Translated, it gives CASSTGTSGSTYNEQFF.

This chain joins TRBV25-1 and TRBJ2-1; D gene ambiguous. Germline V gene data show CDR1 as MGHDK and CDR2 as SYGVNS. Trimming pared 1 base from V and 3 bases from J, leaving 13 bases between. This CDR3 spans 16 amino acids. The CDR3 DNA is TGTGCCAGCAGTGAATCAGGCAGGCCCGTCTACAATGAGCAGTTCTTC. Translated: CASSESGRPVYNEQFF.

This chain connects TRBV28 to TRBJ1-2; 10 nucleotides line up with TRBD1. This CDR3 has 13 residues. Germline trimming cut 5 bases from V and 7 bases from J; bases unmatched to any gene: 4. Germline values: CDR1 MDHEN, CDR2 SYDVKM. Here the CDR3 DNA reads TGTGCCAGCAGTACGACAGGGGGCAGTGGCTACACCTTC. Protein: CASSTTGGSGYTF.

The CDR3 protein is CASSMLAGANVLTF. The CDR3 bases are TGTGCCAGTAGTATGCTAGCTGGGGCCAACGTCCTGACTTTC. The V gene is TRBV19, the J gene TRBJ2-6; D is ambiguous. Deletions cut 3 bases from V and 2 bases from J, with 5 bases between. The CDR3 runs 14 residues. Germline CDR1 and CDR2: LNHDA and SQIVND (reference sequence).

This sequence joins TRBV11-2 and TRBJ1-2, with a weak D call TRBD1 (6 bases). CDR3 size: 16 residues. CDR1 is SGHAT, CDR2 FQNNGV, per germline. V lost 4 bases and J lost 2, with 17 bases in between. The CDR3 sequence is CASSSLTQGSNYGYTF. CDR3 coding DNA: TGTGCCAGCAGCTCACTGACACAGGGATCGAACTATGGCTACACCTTC.

The rearrangement joins TRBV4-1 to TRBJ2-7; 11 bases agree with TRBD2. After removal of 0 bases from V and 2 bases from J, the junction contained 3 bases not matched to a gene. This CDR3 contains 16 residues. Germline V gene sequence: CDR1 MGHRA, CDR2 YSYEKL. The CDR3 DNA follows: TGCGCCAGCAGCCAAGATCAGACTAGCGGGGCCTACGAGCAGTACTTC. It yields the protein CASSQDQTSGAYEQYF.

This chain links TRBV27 with TRBJ2-7; 14 bases align to TRBD2. The germline CDR1 and CDR2 sequences are MNHEY and SMNVEV (reference sequence). J lost 6 bases, V lost 5 bases, and 15 bases had no gene match. The CDR3 consists of 18 residues. CDR3 sequence: CASSPRGRGTSGSLEQYF. The DNA for the CDR3 is TGTGCCAGCAGTCCTCGTGGTAGGGGGACTAGCGGGAGCCTCGAGCAGTACTTC.

The V gene is TRBV6-1, the J gene TRBJ1-5; D is unresolved. The CDR3 has 13 residues. Germline CDR1 reads MNHNS; CDR2 reads SASEGT. V was trimmed by 4 bases and J by 4 bases, leaving 8 bases between them. The CDR3 reads CASSAVGNQPQHF. The CDR3 nucleotides are TGTGCCAGCAGTGCCGTTGGGAATCAGCCCCAGCATTTT.